Below are 18 T cell receptor beta chains sequenced from a single sample in a study of blood T cells in healthy people across ages. Using a J-beta primer mix together with a sample-barcoded 5' primer, a second PCR was run for roughly 6 to 11 cycles. Each CDR3 protein is one row after TCRdb ran MiXCR on the 5' RACE reads. Of over 600,000 distinct CDR3 sequences detected, about 47% appear once; the ten largest clones hold 18%. The sequencing input was blood. The receptors stem from a man older than 75 in good health.

This clonotype has a handful of counts. J is TRBJ2-7 and V is TRBV7-6; D might be TRBD2 (5 bases). The CDR3 sequence is 16 residues long. The germline CDR1 and CDR2 sequences are SGHVS and FNYEAQ. V dropped 5 bases and J dropped 4 bases, with 21 bases sitting between them. The CDR3 loop is CASSPHTRTGQYEQYF. Here the CDR3 DNA reads TGTGCCAGCAGCCCCCATACCAGGACTGGGCAGTACGAGCAGTACTTC.

V gene TRBV2 combines with J gene TRBJ1-1; no clear D gene. There are 14 residues in the CDR3. The V and J ends lost 6 bases and 5 bases respectively, with 16 bases between them. Germline CDR1 is SNHLY and CDR2 is FYNNEI. This chain's CDR3 is CASRETVLGTEAFF. As DNA, the CDR3 is TGTGCCAGCAGAGAGACGGTTTTAGGGACTGAAGCTTTCTTT.

The chain employs TRBV30 and TRBJ1-2, with D uncertain. Germline lookup yields CDR1 GTSNPN and CDR2 SVGIG (reference sequence). The CDR3 contains 12 residues. Trimming left V 2 bases short and J 4 bases short, with 8 bases between. CDR3 DNA sequence: TGTGCCTGGAGTCCCAGACCCTATGGCTACACCTTC. Translating it yields CAWSPRPYGYTF.

Many counts were recorded for this clonotype. This chain links TRBV20-1 with TRBJ2-5, with 8 bases fitting TRBD1. Germline CDR1 is DFQATT and CDR2 is SNEGSKA (reference sequence). The CDR3 totals 11 residues. V trimming: 5 bases; J trimming: 4 bases; junction bases outside the gene matches: 0. DNA for the CDR3: TGCAGTGCTGACAGGGGAGAGACCCAGTACTTC. Translated, it gives CSADRGETQYF.

This clonotype was observed at least ten times. The genes are TRBV25-1 and TRBJ2-5; D gene uncertain. V lost 9 bases and J 1 base, leaving 15 bases between the germline ends. The germline V gene has CDR1 MGHDK and CDR2 SYGVNS. CDR3 length: 14 amino acids. The CDR3 nucleotides read TGTGCCAGTACGGGTAACCGAGGCCAAGAGACCCAGTACTTC. This gives the protein CASTGNRGQETQYF.

The chain carries TRBV20-1 and TRBJ2-7, with 7 bases aligning to TRBD2. J gave up 0 bases and V 3 bases, and 8 bases lay outside the gene matches. The CDR3 consists of 15 residues. The germline V gene encodes CDR1 DFQATT and CDR2 SNEGSKA (reference sequence). For the CDR3, the DNA is TGCAGTGCTAGCGTAGGCGGGAGAGGCTCCTACGAGCAGTACTTC. Its translation: CSASVGGRGSYEQYF.

As concerns this clonotype: A junction end diverges from the germline sequence, so it may reflect a read error. The chain carries TRBV5-6 and TRBJ2-7; D may be TRBD1 (6 bases). The DNA end is more similar to TRBJ2-5, so the J call may be wrong. The CDR3 extends over 13 amino acids. The germline V gene has CDR1 SGHDT and CDR2 YYEEEE. The CDR3 DNA follows: TGTGCCGGCAGCTTGGACAGACAAGAGACCCAGTACTTC. Amino acids: CAGSLDRQETQYF.

This clonotype has at least ten counts. The J gene is TRBJ2-4, the V gene TRBV29-1; 9 positions agree with TRBD2. The assigned J gene may be wrong: the sequence end matches TRBJ2-7 better. The CDR3 runs to 14 residues. Germline CDR1 SQVTM, CDR2 ANQGSEA. The CDR3 sequence is CSVGVGSGSFEQYF. DNA for the CDR3: TGCAGCGTTGGCGTCGGTAGCGGGAGTTTCGAGCAGTACTTC.

The sample holds many counts of this clonotype. The V and J genes are TRBV10-3 and TRBJ1-2; 10 bases fit TRBD1. Per the germline V gene, CDR1 is ENHRY and CDR2 is SYGVKD. The CDR3 consists of 14 residues. Trimming removed 5 bases from V and 3 bases from J; junction bases left unmatched: 3. The CDR3 sequence is CAISTGTGDYGYTF. Written as DNA, the CDR3 is TGTGCCATCAGTACCGGGACAGGGGACTATGGCTACACCTTC.

V and J are TRBV12-3 or TRBV12-4 and TRBJ1-5; no reliable D call. V lost 7 bases to trimming and J lost 4 bases, with 11 bases between them. The CDR3 sequence is 13 residues long. The CDR3: CASTRMENQPQHF. The DNA of the CDR3 is TGTGCCAGCACCAGAATGGAAAATCAGCCCCAGCATTTT.

This clonotype came up a few times. V and J are TRBV20-1 and TRBJ2-5; the D is unclear. The CDR3 runs to 13 residues. Germline V lookup: CDR1 DFQATT, CDR2 SNEGSKA (reference sequence). The V gene lost 2 bases and the J gene lost 3 bases, with 10 bases spanning the gap. The CDR3, as DNA: TGCAGTGCTAGACAGGATCCAGAAGAGACCCAGTACTTC. This translates into CSARQDPEETQYF.

The chain employs TRBV3-1 and TRBJ2-2; D is uncertain. The CDR3 extends over 15 amino acids. Trimming removed 1 base at V and 2 bases at J, with 8 bases between. Germline V gene lookup returns CDR1 LGHDT and CDR2 YNNKEL (reference sequence). The CDR3: CASSQALDNTGELFF. The CDR3 nucleotides read TGTGCCAGCAGCCAAGCTCTAGACAACACCGGGGAGCTGTTTTTT.

This clonotype was found a few times. V usage is TRBV7-3 and J usage is TRBJ2-1, with D hard to call. The CDR3 has 13 amino acids. Trimming took 5 bases from V and 5 from J, leaving 10 bases between them. The germline CDR1 and CDR2 sequences are SGHTA and FQGTGA. The CDR3 sequence: CASSAAAHNEQFF. CDR3 sequence (DNA): TGTGCCAGCAGCGCGGCCGCCCACAATGAGCAGTTCTTC. Drawing the rest from reference TRBV7-3 and TRBJ2-1, the complete variable domain is GAGVSQTPSNKVTEKGKYVELRCDPISGHTALYWYRQSLGQGPEFLIYFQGTGAADDSGLPNDRFFAVRPEGSVSTLKIQRTERGDSAVYLCASSAAAHNEQFFGPGTRLTVL.

This sequence joins TRBV20-1 and TRBJ2-3; 7 bases agree with TRBD2. Unmatched junction bases numbered 8, after V lost 3 bases and J lost 2 bases. This CDR3 is 15 amino acids long. Germline V lookup: CDR1 DFQATT, CDR2 SNEGSKA (reference sequence). The CDR3 is CSASDAGVTTDTQYF. In DNA form, the CDR3 reads TGCAGTGCTAGCGACGCGGGAGTTACCACAGATACGCAGTATTTT.

This sequence joins TRBV6-4 and TRBJ2-5; D tentatively fits TRBD1 or TRBD2 (5 bases each). Deletions cut 0 bases from V and 11 bases from J, with 16 bases between. CDR3 length: 14 residues. Germline V gene lookup returns CDR1 MRHNA and CDR2 SNTAGT. The CDR3 loop is CASSDSGDQGNQYF. The CDR3 coding sequence is TGTGCCAGCAGTGACTCGGGGGACCAGGGAAATCAGTACTTC.

On this clonotype: Because it lacks the conserved phenylalanine or tryptophan at the end, this CDR3 is likely a read error. The genes are TRBV12-3 or TRBV12-4 and TRBJ2-1; weak D call: TRBD2 (5 bases). The germline V and J ends were trimmed by 6 bases and 1 base, with 19 bases remaining between them. The CDR3 has 17 amino acids. CDR3 bases: TGTGCCAGCAGCAACAACCGGGCTACGGGGTCCTACAATGAGCAGTTCATC. Encoded protein: CASSNNRATGSYNEQFI.

The gene calls are TRBV21-1 and TRBJ2-1; no DNA check was done on the table's D call, TRBD2. TRBV21-1 is a listed pseudogene. The CDR3 runs to 15 residues. The DNA of the CDR3 is TGTGCCAGCAGTGGACTAGCGGGAGAGCTTTCTGAGCAGTTCTTC. It yields the protein CASSGLAGELSEQFF.

In its sample, this clonotype was seen a few times. The V call is TRBV29-1, the J call TRBJ2-7; 12 bases map to TRBD1. The DNA matches TRBJ2-5 better at its end, which makes the J call doubtful. The CDR3 covers 16 residues. Germline V gives CDR1 SQVTM, CDR2 ANQGSEA. The CDR3 sequence is CSAEEPGQGAQETQYF. CDR3 in DNA: TGCAGCGCGGAAGAACCGGGACAGGGGGCCCAAGAGACCCAGTACTTC.